This T cell receptor beta chain derives from a study of Ad26.COV2.S vaccination and SARS-CoV-2 variants. The assay was immunoSEQ multiplex PCR, and TCRdb's table has in-frame clones only and misses some. Here the sample spans approximately 340,000 clones, roughly 94% being singletons. As regards this clone: Its antigen is as yet unknown.

General study points: The breadth of spike-specific CD8+ and CD4+ T cell responses after vaccination was reportedly substantial. An underestimation of total T cell responses may have resulted from the TCR breadth and depth analyses. While placebo recipients had lower spike-specific TCR breadth, vaccine recipients had more. The study found similar non-spike TCR breadth in vaccine and placebo recipients.

This CDR3 is built from 14 residues. Looked up from germline, CDR1 is MNHNS and CDR2 is SASEGT. Losses at the gene ends were 3 bases for V and 3 bases for J; bases not matched to a gene: 3. The specimen was peripheral blood, collected after recovery from COVID-19. The receptor was isolated from a human donor who had recovered from COVID-19. This chain connects TRBV6-1 to TRBJ1-1, with 8 bases fitting TRBD1. As DNA, the CDR3 is TGTGCCAGCAGTGACACAGGGGGAGACACTGAAGCTTTCTTT. Amino acids: CASSDTGGDTEAFF.